This note documents a single T cell receptor (beta chain) sequence. What it binds is unknown. Profiling relied on immunoSEQ multiplex PCR, and the TCRdb table lists in-frame clones only, not all of them. The sample records roughly 40,000 clones, around 90% being singletons. The data derive from a study of OX40 agonist ivuxolimab in advanced cancers. Findings and limits, study-wide: Both CD4+ and CD8+ T cell populations in blood had undergone clonal expansion by week 6 at 0.1 to 3.0 mg/kg.

V shed 3 bases and J shed 4 bases, with 13 bases lying between them. The CDR3 is 14 amino acids. Germline values: CDR1 MNHEY, CDR2 SVGAGI. The starting material was CD4+ or CD8+ T cells sorted from blood, obtained in a trial of the OX40 agonist ivuxolimab. The TCR originated in an adult with an advanced solid tumor such as melanoma, head and neck, liver or kidney cancer. J is TRBJ2-7 and V is TRBV6-5; no clear D gene. The CDR3 here is CASSYTQDQYEQYF. As DNA, the CDR3 is TGTGCCAGCAGTTATACGCAGGATCAGTACGAGCAGTACTTC.